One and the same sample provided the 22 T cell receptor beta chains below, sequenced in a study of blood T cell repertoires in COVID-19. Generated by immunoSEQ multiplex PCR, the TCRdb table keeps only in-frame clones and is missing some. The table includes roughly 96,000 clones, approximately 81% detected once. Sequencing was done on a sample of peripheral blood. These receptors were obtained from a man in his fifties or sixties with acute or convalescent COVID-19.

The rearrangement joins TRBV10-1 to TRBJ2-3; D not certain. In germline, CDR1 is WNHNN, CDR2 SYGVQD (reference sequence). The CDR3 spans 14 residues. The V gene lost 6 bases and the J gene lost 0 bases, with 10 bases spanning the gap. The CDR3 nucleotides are TGCGCCAGCAGGGAGACACTAAGCACAGATACGCAGTATTTT. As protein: CASRETLSTDTQYF.

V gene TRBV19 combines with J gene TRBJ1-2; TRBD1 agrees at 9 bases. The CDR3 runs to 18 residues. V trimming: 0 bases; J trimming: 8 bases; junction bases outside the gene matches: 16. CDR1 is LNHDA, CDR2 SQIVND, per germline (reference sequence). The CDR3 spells CASSIDLGSRDRVGGYTF. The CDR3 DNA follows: TGTGCCAGTAGTATAGATCTTGGGAGTCGGGACAGGGTTGGCGGCTACACCTTC.

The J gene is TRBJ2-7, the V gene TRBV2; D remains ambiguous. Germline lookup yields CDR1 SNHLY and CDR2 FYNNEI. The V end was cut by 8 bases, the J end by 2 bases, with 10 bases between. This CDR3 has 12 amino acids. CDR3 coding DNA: TGTGCCAGCTCTAGAGAGGCCTACGAGCAGTACGTC. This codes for CASSREAYEQYV.

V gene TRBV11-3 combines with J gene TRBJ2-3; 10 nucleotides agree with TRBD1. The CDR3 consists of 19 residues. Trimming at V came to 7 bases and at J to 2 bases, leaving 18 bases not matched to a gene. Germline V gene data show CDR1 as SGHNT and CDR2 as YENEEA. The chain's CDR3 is CASTLLSGTGVAYTDTQYF. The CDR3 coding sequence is TGTGCCAGCACACTCCTCAGCGGGACAGGGGTTGCATACACAGATACGCAGTATTTT.

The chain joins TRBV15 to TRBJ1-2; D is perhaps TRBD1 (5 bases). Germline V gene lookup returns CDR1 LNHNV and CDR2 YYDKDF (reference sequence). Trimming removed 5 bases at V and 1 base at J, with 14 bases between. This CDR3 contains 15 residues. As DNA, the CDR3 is TGTGCCACCAGCCCCAAAAGGGGTGATAACTATGGCTACACCTTC. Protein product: CATSPKRGDNYGYTF.

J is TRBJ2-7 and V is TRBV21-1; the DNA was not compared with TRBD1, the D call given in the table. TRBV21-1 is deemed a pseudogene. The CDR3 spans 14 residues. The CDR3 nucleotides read TGTGCCAGCAGCAAAGGTCAGGTGCACTACGAGCAGTACGTC. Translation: CASSKGQVHYEQYV.

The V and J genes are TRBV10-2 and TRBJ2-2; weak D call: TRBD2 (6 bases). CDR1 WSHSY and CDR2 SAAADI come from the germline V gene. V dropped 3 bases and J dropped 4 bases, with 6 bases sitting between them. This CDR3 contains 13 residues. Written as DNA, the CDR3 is TGCGCCAGCAGTGAAGCGGGCACCGGGGAGCTGTTTTTT. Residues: CASSEAGTGELFF.

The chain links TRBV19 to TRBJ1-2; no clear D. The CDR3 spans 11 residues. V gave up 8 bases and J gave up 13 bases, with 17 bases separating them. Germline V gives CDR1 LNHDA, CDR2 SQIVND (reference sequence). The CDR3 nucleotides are TGTGCCAGTGGTGGGGTGCCAGCGGCCACCTTC. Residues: CASGGVPAATF.

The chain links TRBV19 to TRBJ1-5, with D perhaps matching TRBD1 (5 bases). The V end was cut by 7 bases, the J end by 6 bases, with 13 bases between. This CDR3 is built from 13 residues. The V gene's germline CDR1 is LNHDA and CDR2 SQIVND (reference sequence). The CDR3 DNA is TGTGCCAGTACCGCAGGGCAAGGTCAGCCCCAGCATTTT. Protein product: CASTAGQGQPQHF.

The CDR3 sequence is CASSRQMNTEAFF. The DNA for the CDR3 is TGTGCCAGCAGTCGACAGATGAACACTGAAGCTTTCTTT. The rearrangement links TRBV25-1 to TRBJ1-1; D might be TRBD1 (5 bases). This CDR3 comprises 13 residues. The V end lost 5 bases, the J end lost 0 bases, and 7 bases lay between the germline ends. CDR1 MGHDK and CDR2 SYGVNS come from the germline V gene.

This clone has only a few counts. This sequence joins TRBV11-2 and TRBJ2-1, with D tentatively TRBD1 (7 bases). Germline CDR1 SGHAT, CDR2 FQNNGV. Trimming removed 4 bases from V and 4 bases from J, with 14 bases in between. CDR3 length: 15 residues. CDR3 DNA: TGTGCCAGCAGCTCGGCGGGACAGTCATACAATGAGCAGTTCTTC. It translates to CASSSAGQSYNEQFF.

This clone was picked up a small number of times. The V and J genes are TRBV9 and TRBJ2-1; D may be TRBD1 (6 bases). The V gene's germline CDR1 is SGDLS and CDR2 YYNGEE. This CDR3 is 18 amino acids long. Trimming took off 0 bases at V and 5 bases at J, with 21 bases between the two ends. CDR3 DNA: TGTGCCAGCAGCGTAGTGGGCCCGAGGGGGAAGAGTGACAATGAGCAGTTCTTC. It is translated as CASSVVGPRGKSDNEQFF.

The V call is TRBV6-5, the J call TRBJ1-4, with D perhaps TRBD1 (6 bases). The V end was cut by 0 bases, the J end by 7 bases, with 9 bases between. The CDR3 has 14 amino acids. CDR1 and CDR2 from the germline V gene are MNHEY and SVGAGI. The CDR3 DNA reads TGTGCCAGCAGTTACTCACAGGGTCCTGAAAAACTGTTTTTT. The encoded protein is CASSYSQGPEKLFF.

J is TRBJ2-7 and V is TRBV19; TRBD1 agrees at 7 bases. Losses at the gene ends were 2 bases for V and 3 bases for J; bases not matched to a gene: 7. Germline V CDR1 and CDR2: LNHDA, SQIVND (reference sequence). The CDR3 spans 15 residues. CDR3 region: CASSIRSTGNYEQYF. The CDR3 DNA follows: TGTGCCAGTAGTATAAGGTCGACAGGGAACTACGAGCAGTACTTC.

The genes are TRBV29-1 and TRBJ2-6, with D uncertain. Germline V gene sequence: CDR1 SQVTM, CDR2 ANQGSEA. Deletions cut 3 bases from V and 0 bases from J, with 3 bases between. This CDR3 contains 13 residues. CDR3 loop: CSVDYSGANVLTF. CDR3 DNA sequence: TGCAGCGTTGACTACTCTGGGGCCAACGTCCTGACTTTC.

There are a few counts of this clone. The CDR3 is CASSQTSSNTGELFF. The CDR3, as DNA: TGTGCCAGCAGCCAAACTAGCAGTAACACCGGGGAGCTGTTTTTT. The V call is TRBV4-2, the J call TRBJ2-2, with a weak D call TRBD2 (6 bases). From germline, CDR1 is LGHNA and CDR2 YNFKEQ. Trimming cost V 2 bases and J 2 bases, with 9 bases left between them. The CDR3 loop spans 15 amino acids.

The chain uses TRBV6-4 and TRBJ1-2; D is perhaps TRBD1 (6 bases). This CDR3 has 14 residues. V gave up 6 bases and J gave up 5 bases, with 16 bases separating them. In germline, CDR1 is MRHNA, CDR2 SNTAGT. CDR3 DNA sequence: TGTGCCAGCAGATCTACAGGGTTCCCTTATGGCTACACCTTC. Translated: CASRSTGFPYGYTF.

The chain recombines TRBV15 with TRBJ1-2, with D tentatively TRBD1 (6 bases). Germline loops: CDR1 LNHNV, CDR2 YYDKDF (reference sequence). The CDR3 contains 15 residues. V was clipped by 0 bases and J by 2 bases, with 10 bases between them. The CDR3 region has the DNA TGTGCCACCAGCAGAGAGGACAGCACCAACTATGGCTACACCTTC. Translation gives CATSREDSTNYGYTF.

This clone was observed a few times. The CDR3 region has the DNA TGTGCCTGGAGCAGGACAGTAAACACCGGGGAGCTGTTTTTT. Encoded protein: CAWSRTVNTGELFF. The chain uses TRBV30 and TRBJ2-2, with D tentatively TRBD1 (6 bases). Trimming removed 3 bases from V and 2 bases from J, with 10 bases in between. Germline CDR1 and CDR2: GTSNPN and SVGIG (reference sequence). This CDR3 comprises 14 residues.

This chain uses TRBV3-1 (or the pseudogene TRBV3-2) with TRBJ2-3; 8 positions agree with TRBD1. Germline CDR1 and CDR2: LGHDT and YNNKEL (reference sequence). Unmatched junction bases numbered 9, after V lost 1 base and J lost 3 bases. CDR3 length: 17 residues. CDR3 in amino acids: CASSQGWTGKITDTQYF. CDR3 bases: TGTGCCAGCAGCCAAGGGTGGACAGGGAAGATTACAGATACGCAGTATTTT.

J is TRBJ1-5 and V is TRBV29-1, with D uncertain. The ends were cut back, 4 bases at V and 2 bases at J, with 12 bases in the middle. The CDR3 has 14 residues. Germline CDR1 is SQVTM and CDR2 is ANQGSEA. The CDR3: CSVVVARGNQPQHF. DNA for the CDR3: TGCAGCGTTGTCGTCGCCCGGGGCAATCAGCCCCAGCATTTT.

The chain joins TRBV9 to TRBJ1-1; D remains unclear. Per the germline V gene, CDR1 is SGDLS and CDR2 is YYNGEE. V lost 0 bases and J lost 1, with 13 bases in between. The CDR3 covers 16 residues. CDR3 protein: CASSVEQGLGNTEAFF. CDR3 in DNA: TGTGCCAGCAGCGTAGAACAAGGCCTAGGGAACACTGAAGCTTTCTTT. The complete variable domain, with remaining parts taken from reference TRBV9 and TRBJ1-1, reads DSGVTQTPKHLITATGQRVTLRCSPRSGDLSVYWYQQSLDQGLQFLIQYYNGEERAKGNILERFSAQQFPDLHSELNLSSLELGDSALYFCASSVEQGLGNTEAFFGQGTRLTVV.